This T cell receptor (beta chain) comes out of a study of CD8 T cell repertoires and HIV-1 epitope variants. About the research overall: T cells were stimulated with Twenty-five Gag and Nef peptides separately. Epitopes were three Gag families plus Nef HW9 and YT9. Controls included no peptide, Ebola AY9 epitope, and a CMV, EBV, flu pool. Whole-study results and caveats: No clonotypes responded to the TAALDMSHF plasma variant; a few recognized KF9, one HW9.

Method: immunoSEQ multiplex PCR; TCRdb's copy keeps in-frame clones and lacks some. Of approximately 5,000 clones listed, about 69% are singletons. Details on this clone: The antigen remains unidentified.

Germline CDR1 MNHEY, CDR2 SVGAGI. The CDR3 runs to 15 residues. V dropped 7 bases and J dropped 3; count of bases not matched to a gene: 5. The chain couples TRBV6-5 to TRBJ2-1; 11 bases agree with TRBD2. The source is a male donor with HIV. The sample taken for sequencing was cultured CD8+ T cells derived from PBMCs. CDR3 DNA sequence: TGTGCCAGCAACTTACTAGCGGGGGACTACAATGAGCAGTTCTTC. It is translated as CASNLLAGDYNEQFF.